The 3 T cell receptor beta chains reported below all come from one sample, sequenced in a study of control samples from healthy donors and cancer patients (TCRdb year 2020). The library was made by the immunoSEQ multiplex PCR assay. Drawn from immuneACCESS, this table holds only the in-frame rearrangements with V and J called that TCRdb kept. Clones are partly lost; checked studies trace under half to an unresolved V gene and leave the rest unexplained. This sample has 100,000 to 150,000 clones in its table, and roughly 90% of those were observed once. The leading ten clones occupy 3.2% of the sample. Source material: blood. All receptors derive from a man aged 45 to 65 in good health.

This chain uses TRBV3-1 (or the pseudogene TRBV3-2) with TRBJ1-2, with D possibly TRBD1 on 6 matching bases. V lost 4 bases and J 4 bases, leaving 16 bases between the germline ends. The CDR3 consists of 15 residues. Germline lookup yields CDR1 LGHDT and CDR2 YNNKEL (reference sequence). The CDR3 DNA follows: TGTGCCAGCAGCCGAGAAGGACAGCGCAGCTATGGCTACACCTTC. Translated, it gives CASSREGQRSYGYTF.

The rearrangement uses TRBV2 and TRBJ2-5; maybe TRBD1 (6 bases). Germline-derived CDR1 and CDR2 are SNHLY and FYNNEI. The CDR3 has 19 amino acids. Trimming cost V 3 bases and J 0 bases, with 23 bases left between them. In DNA form, the CDR3 reads TGTGCCAGCAGTGATCGAAGGGGGTCCTCCCCCCTGTACCAAGAGACCCAGTACTTC. It encodes CASSDRRGSSPLYQETQYF.

Comment on this clone: One end of the junction is discordant with germline, which a read error may explain. The V gene is TRBV12-5, the J gene TRBJ1-2; the D is unclear. This CDR3 is 11 amino acids long. The germline CDR1 and CDR2 sequences are LGHNT and FRNRAP. As DNA, the CDR3 is TGTGCTAGTGGGGAAAACTATGGCTGCACCTTC. It translates to CASGENYGCTF.